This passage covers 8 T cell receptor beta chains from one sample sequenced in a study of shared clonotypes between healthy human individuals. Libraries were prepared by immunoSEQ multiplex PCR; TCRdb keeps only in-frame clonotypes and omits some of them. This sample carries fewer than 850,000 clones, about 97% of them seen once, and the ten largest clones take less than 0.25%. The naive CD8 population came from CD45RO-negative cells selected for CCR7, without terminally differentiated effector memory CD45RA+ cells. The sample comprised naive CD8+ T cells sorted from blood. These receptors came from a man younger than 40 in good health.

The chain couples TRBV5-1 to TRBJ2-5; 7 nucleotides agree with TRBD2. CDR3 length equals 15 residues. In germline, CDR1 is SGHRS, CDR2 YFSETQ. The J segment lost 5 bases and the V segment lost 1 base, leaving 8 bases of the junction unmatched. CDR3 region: CASSLRFASGETQYF. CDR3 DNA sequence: TGCGCCAGCAGCTTGCGCTTTGCTAGCGGCGAGACCCAGTACTTC.

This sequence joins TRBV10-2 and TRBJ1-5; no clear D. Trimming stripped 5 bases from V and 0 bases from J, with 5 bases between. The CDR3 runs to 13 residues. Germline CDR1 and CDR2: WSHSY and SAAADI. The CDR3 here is CASSTYSNQPQHF. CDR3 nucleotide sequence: TGCGCCAGCAGTACGTATAGCAATCAGCCCCAGCATTTT.

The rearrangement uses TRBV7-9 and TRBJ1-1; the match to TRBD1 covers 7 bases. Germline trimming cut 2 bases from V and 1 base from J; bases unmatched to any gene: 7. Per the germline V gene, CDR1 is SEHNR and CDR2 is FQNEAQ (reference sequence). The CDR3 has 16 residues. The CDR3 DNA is TGTGCCAGCAGCTTAAACACTCGGACAGGGAACACTGAAGCTTTCTTT. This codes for CASSLNTRTGNTEAFF. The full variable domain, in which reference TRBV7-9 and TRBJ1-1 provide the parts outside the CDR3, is DTGVSQNPRHKITKRGQNVTFRCDPISEHNRLYWYRQTLGQGPEFLTYFQNEAQLEKSRLLSDRFSAERPKGSFSTLEIQRTEQGDSAMYLCASSLNTRTGNTEAFFGQGTRLTVV.

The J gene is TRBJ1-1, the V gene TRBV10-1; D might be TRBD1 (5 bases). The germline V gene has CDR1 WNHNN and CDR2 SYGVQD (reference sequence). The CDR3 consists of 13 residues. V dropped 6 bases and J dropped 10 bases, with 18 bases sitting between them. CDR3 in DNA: TGCGCCAGCAGATACAACAAGGGGATTTCAGCTTTCTTT. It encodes CASRYNKGISAFF.

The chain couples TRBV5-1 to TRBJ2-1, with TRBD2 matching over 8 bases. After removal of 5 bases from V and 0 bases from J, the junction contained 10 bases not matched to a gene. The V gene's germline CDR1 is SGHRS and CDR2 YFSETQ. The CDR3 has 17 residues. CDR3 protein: CASRAGGSASSYNEQFF. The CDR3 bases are TGCGCCAGCAGGGCGGGAGGCAGCGCAAGCTCCTACAATGAGCAGTTCTTC.

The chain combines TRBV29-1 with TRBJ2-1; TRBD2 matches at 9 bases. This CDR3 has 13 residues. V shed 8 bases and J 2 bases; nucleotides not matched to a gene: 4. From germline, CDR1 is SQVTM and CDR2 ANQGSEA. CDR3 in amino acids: CSSRLAAYNEQFF. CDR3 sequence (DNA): TGCAGCTCAAGACTAGCGGCCTACAATGAGCAGTTCTTC.

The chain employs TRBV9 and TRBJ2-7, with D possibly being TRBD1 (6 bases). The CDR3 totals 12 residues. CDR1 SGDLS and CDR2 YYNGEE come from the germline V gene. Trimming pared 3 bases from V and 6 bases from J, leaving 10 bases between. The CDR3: CASSATGSEQYF. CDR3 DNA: TGTGCCAGCAGCGCGACAGGCTCCGAGCAGTACTTC.

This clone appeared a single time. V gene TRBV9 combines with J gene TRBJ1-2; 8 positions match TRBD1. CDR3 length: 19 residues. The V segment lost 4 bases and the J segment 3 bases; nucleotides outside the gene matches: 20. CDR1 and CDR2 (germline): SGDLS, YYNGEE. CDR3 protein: CASSPQGLISTGVYYGYTF. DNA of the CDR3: TGTGCCAGCAGCCCACAAGGCCTTATCTCGACAGGGGTGTACTATGGCTACACCTTC.